The rows below give T cell receptor beta chains drawn from one sample of a study of blood T cells in healthy people across ages. TCRdb re-called the 5' RACE reads through MiXCR, storing one row per CDR3 protein. This table has approximately 2,000,000 distinct CDR3 sequences, 39% appearing once. The sample comprised blood. These receptors came from a human donor in good health. CDR3s include the opening cysteine and the closing phenylalanine or tryptophan. D genes are given only for firm matches. The size entry is marked missing in some rows and otherwise reads once, few, many or a size class.

cdr3_aa: CSVEDAGGRETQYF; cdr3_nt: TGCAGCGTTGAAGACGCGGGGGGGCGGGAGACCCAGTACTTC; j_call: TRBJ2-5; v_call: TRBV29-1; d_call: TRBD2; clone_size: few
cdr3_aa: CASSLVQGSNYGYTF; cdr3_nt: TGTGCCAGCAGCTTAGTCCAGGGATCTAACTATGGCTACACCTTC; j_call: TRBJ1-2; v_call: TRBV7-2; d_call: .; clone_size: .
cdr3_aa: CASSYSMSSGGPGTDTQYF; cdr3_nt: TGTGCCAGCAGTTACTCGATGTCTAGCGGGGGCCCAGGCACAGATACGCAGTATTTT; j_call: TRBJ2-3; v_call: TRBV6-5; d_call: TRBD2; clone_size: .
cdr3_aa: CASSQGSGIEFF; cdr3_nt: TGTGCCAGCAGCCAAGGCAGCGGGATCGAGTTCTTT; j_call: TRBJ2-1; v_call: TRBV3-1; d_call: TRBD2; clone_size: .
cdr3_aa: CACGGTGVNEQFF; cdr3_nt: TGTGCCTGCGGGGGGACAGGAGTCAATGAGCAGTTCTTC; j_call: TRBJ2-1; v_call: TRBV6-5; d_call: .; clone_size: .
cdr3_aa: CASNYTGQGAATNEKLFF; cdr3_nt: TGTGCCAGCAATTACACGGGACAGGGGGCTGCAACTAATGAAAAACTGTTTTTT; j_call: TRBJ1-4; v_call: TRBV6-5; d_call: TRBD1; clone_size: .
cdr3_aa: CTSSVSGGAPWETQYF; cdr3_nt: TGTACCAGCAGCGTGAGCGGGGGGGCACCGTGGGAGACCCAGTACTTC; j_call: TRBJ2-5; v_call: TRBV9; d_call: TRBD2; clone_size: .
cdr3_aa: CSVEKLAGNGYTF; cdr3_nt: TGCAGCGTTGAAAAGTTGGCAGGGAATGGCTACACCTTC; j_call: TRBJ1-2; v_call: TRBV29-1; d_call: .; clone_size: many
cdr3_aa: CSAYVGLAEGYTF; cdr3_nt: TGCAGTGCTTATGTGGGGCTCGCGGAAGGCTACACCTTC; j_call: TRBJ1-2; v_call: TRBV20-1; d_call: .; clone_size: .
cdr3_aa: CSALIPGGRGYTF; cdr3_nt: TGCAGTGCCCTGATCCCAGGGGGCCGCGGCTACACCTTC; j_call: TRBJ1-2; v_call: TRBV20-1; d_call: TRBD1; clone_size: .
cdr3_aa: CASSFSQGVVTYEQYF; cdr3_nt: TGTGCCAGCAGTTTCTCTCAGGGGGTAGTCACCTACGAGCAGTACTTC; j_call: TRBJ2-7; v_call: TRBV27; d_call: TRBD1; clone_size: .
cdr3_aa: CASKSITGGDNNQPQHF; cdr3_nt: TGTGCCAGCAAATCCATAACAGGGGGGGATAACAATCAGCCCCAGCATTTT; j_call: TRBJ1-5; v_call: TRBV28; d_call: TRBD1; clone_size: few
cdr3_aa: CASSYSIGYTEAFF; cdr3_nt: TGTGCCAGCAGTTACTCGATAGGTTACACTGAAGCTTTCTTT; j_call: TRBJ1-1; v_call: TRBV6-5; d_call: .; clone_size: .
cdr3_aa: CASSPSPSSYEQYF; cdr3_nt: TGTGCCAGCAGCCCGTCCCCATCCTCCTACGAGCAGTACTTC; j_call: TRBJ2-7; v_call: TRBV7-3; d_call: .; clone_size: .
cdr3_aa: CASSYSLNTGAFF; cdr3_nt: TGTGCCAGCAGTTACTCGTTGAACACTGGAGCTTTCTTT; j_call: TRBJ1-1; v_call: TRBV6-2/TRBV6-3; d_call: .; clone_size: .
cdr3_aa: CSARYKPLQGTGYTF; cdr3_nt: TGCAGTGCTAGATATAAGCCCCTACAGGGTACGGGCTACACCTTC; j_call: TRBJ1-2; v_call: TRBV20-1; d_call: .; clone_size: .
cdr3_aa: CASTLWGETQYF; cdr3_nt: TGTGCCAGCACCCTGTGGGGGGAGACCCAGTACTTC; j_call: TRBJ2-5; v_call: TRBV5-6; d_call: .; clone_size: .
cdr3_aa: CASSLVGTFYGYTF; cdr3_nt: TGTGCCAGCAGCTTAGTGGGGACCTTCTATGGCTACACCTTC; j_call: TRBJ1-2; v_call: TRBV7-9; d_call: .; clone_size: .
cdr3_aa: CSATRPGITGELFF; cdr3_nt: TGCAGTGCGACTCGCCCCGGGATCACCGGGGAGCTGTTTTTT; j_call: TRBJ2-2; v_call: TRBV20-1; d_call: .; clone_size: .
cdr3_aa: CASSYTAYPESEQFF; cdr3_nt: TGTGCCAGCAGTTACACGGCCTACCCAGAGAGTGAGCAGTTCTTC; j_call: TRBJ2-1; v_call: TRBV6-5; d_call: .; clone_size: .
cdr3_aa: CASSQEIASSRDTQYF; cdr3_nt: TGCGCCAGCAGCCAGGAAATAGCCAGTTCTAGAGATACGCAGTATTTT; j_call: TRBJ2-3; v_call: TRBV4-3; d_call: .; clone_size: many
cdr3_aa: CASAGDYSSTDTQYF; cdr3_nt: TGTGCCTCAGCCGGGGACTACTCTAGCACAGATACGCAGTATTTT; j_call: TRBJ2-3; v_call: TRBV30; d_call: TRBD2; clone_size: .
cdr3_aa: CASSQEAGRHNYGYTF; cdr3_nt: TGTGCCAGCAGCCAAGAGGCCGGCAGACACAACTATGGCTACACCTTC; j_call: TRBJ1-2; v_call: TRBV14; d_call: .; clone_size: .
cdr3_aa: CASRSPAANTEAFF; cdr3_nt: TGTGCCAGCAGGTCACCGGCGGCGAACACTGAAGCTTTCTTT; j_call: TRBJ1-1; v_call: TRBV27; d_call: .; clone_size: .
cdr3_aa: CASSLGVSNSDTQYF; cdr3_nt: TGCGCCAGCAGCTTGGGGGTCTCAAACTCAGATACGCAGTATTTT; j_call: TRBJ2-3; v_call: TRBV5-1; d_call: .; clone_size: few
cdr3_aa: CSATPLAGNSYEQYF; cdr3_nt: TGCAGTGCTACCCCATTAGCGGGAAACTCCTACGAGCAGTACTTC; j_call: TRBJ2-7; v_call: TRBV20-1; d_call: TRBD2; clone_size: many
cdr3_aa: CASSPGAGRGYTF; cdr3_nt: TGTGCCAGCAGCCCGGGGGCGGGTAGGGGCTACACCTTC; j_call: TRBJ1-2; v_call: TRBV7-2; d_call: .; clone_size: .
cdr3_aa: CASSPGFRNQPQHF; cdr3_nt: TGTGCCAGCAGCCCAGGGTTTCGTAATCAGCCCCAGCATTTT; j_call: TRBJ1-5; v_call: TRBV6-5; d_call: .; clone_size: .